This T cell receptor (beta chain) was sequenced during a study of cytomegalovirus exposure and HLA in healthy donors (dated by TCRdb to between 2016 and 2019). Notes on the research overall: A later analysis indicated that the 120 validation repertoires were generated on the platform also employed for the approximately 700 repertoires of the first cohort. A separate validation cohort of over a hundred different subjects was used in addition to the approximately 640-subject first cohort. The study aimed to test whether cataloging public T cell receptors could reveal signatures of past pathogen exposure. To predict cytomegalovirus infection status, the study combined high-throughput TCR immunosequencing, statistical association of individual TCRs with disease status, and machine learning. Broad study findings and their caveats: Subsequent analysis determined that TCRs grouped into clusters in the first cohort also showed a tendency toward co-occurrence across the approximately 110 validation repertoires, and 85% to 95% of cluster scores exceeded 0. The study gave a list of under 200 TCR beta chains associated with cytomegalovirus. In both the original and validation cohorts, the classifier was reported to diagnose cytomegalovirus status with high specificity and sensitivity. It was suggested by the authors that the approach could potentially be generalized to other disease states and immunological phenotypes. A later analysis had no HLA typing for the validation cohort, so co-occurrence there was scored across all 110 or so repertoires. Most TCR sequences were observed very rarely across donors, whereas some public TCRs were present in many individuals. A few of the identified cytomegalovirus-associated TCR beta chains were confirmed in vitro to be specific for cytomegalovirus antigens.

Donors formed part of the validation cohort, which comprised about 120 subjects and was distinct from the first cohort of 690 or so subjects. Libraries came from the immunoSEQ multiplex PCR assay. From the authors' description of their analysis: To diagnose cytomegalovirus status from the catalog of TCR beta chain sequences, a statistical classification framework was built. This immuneACCESS table, as held by TCRdb, lists in-frame sequences with V and J called but not all clones. Of the missing ones, under half trace to an unresolved V gene in checked studies; the others have no known cause. That table furnishes V, J and clone size, whereas the DNA furnished D and trimming. This sample comprises about 300,000 clones, around 87% of them detected only once. The ten largest account for about 0.99% of the sample. This clone was found a few times. Its recognized antigen is unknown. Base qualities are missing; no much larger clone stands one base away.

The CDR3 numbers 13 residues from cysteine through phenylalanine. The retained sequence is limited to the CDR3, 39 bases, with the frame set at the first base. The germline V gene provides CDR1 MNHNS and CDR2 SASEGT. V is clipped by 4 bases and J by 5 bases, and the sequence between their germline boundaries is 8 bases long. This clonotype originated in a woman aged 18-29 years in good health and CMV-seronegative. The sample was PBMCs. The sequence is built from TRBV6-1 and TRBJ2-2; the D gene assignment is ambiguous. Here is the DNA: TGTGCCAGCAGTGCTAGAGAGACCGGGGAGCTGTTTTTT. The resulting protein is CASSARETGELFF.